This entry lists 21 T cell receptor beta chains sequenced from one sample in a study of blood T cell repertoires in COVID-19. Only in-frame clones appear in the TCRdb table, and some are missing; sequencing was by immunoSEQ multiplex PCR. The sample consists of about 60,000 clones, 75% to 90% of them appearing once. The sequenced sample was peripheral blood. The source is a man under 40 with COVID-19, enrolled during active disease.

CDR3 coding DNA: TGTGCCAGCAGTTTATATGGAGATCAGCCCCAGCATTTT. This encodes CASSLYGDQPQHF. The J gene is TRBJ1-5, the V gene TRBV28; D unclear. V was pared by 1 base and J by 5 bases, with 6 bases between. The CDR3 length is 13 residues. Germline V gene data show CDR1 as MDHEN and CDR2 as SYDVKM.

The J gene is TRBJ2-7, the V gene TRBV24-1; no clear D. Trimming cost V 3 bases and J 9 bases, with 11 bases left between them. The CDR3 is made up of 12 amino acids. The V gene's germline CDR1 is KGHDR and CDR2 SFDVKD. In nucleotides, the CDR3 is TGTGCCACCAGTGATGGCCCCAGTGTGCAGTACTTC. It codes for CATSDGPSVQYF.

The chain recombines TRBV30 with TRBJ1-3; 9 bases agree with TRBD1. The CDR3 is 14 amino acids. CDR1 and CDR2 (germline): GTSNPN, SVGIG (reference sequence). Germline trimming cut 7 bases from V and 3 bases from J; bases unmatched to any gene: 7. The DNA for the CDR3 is TGTGCCTCCTTTACAGGGGGCTATGGAAACACCATATATTTT. This encodes CASFTGGYGNTIYF.

This clone was seen more than once but under ten times. The V and J genes are TRBV5-4 and TRBJ2-7, with 9 bases fitting TRBD1. Germline V gene lookup returns CDR1 SGHNT and CDR2 YYREEE (reference sequence). The CDR3 loop spans 16 amino acids. V shed 10 bases and J 4 bases; nucleotides not matched to a gene: 18. The CDR3 bases are TGTGCCGTGCTGGGACAGGGTCCCTACCATATTTACGAGCAGTACTTC. This translates into CAVLGQGPYHIYEQYF.

The chain joins TRBV13 to TRBJ2-2, with D uncertain. CDR3 size: 15 residues. V lost 6 bases to trimming and J lost 0 bases, with 11 bases between them. The germline gives CDR1 PRHDT, CDR2 FYEKMQ (reference sequence). CDR3 in amino acids: CASSQWAANTGELFF. In DNA, the CDR3 is TGTGCCAGCAGTCAATGGGCCGCGAACACCGGGGAGCTGTTTTTT.

This clone came up a few times. J is TRBJ2-1 and V is TRBV6-1, with 8 bases aligning to TRBD2. With V trimmed by 2 bases and J by 6 bases, 6 bases remained unmatched. This CDR3 comprises 15 residues. CDR1 and CDR2 from the germline V gene are MNHNS and SASEGT. The CDR3 nucleotides read TGTGCCAGCAGTGAAATGGCGGGAGGACGCAATGAGCAGTTCTTC. This translates into CASSEMAGGRNEQFF.

The gene calls are TRBV19 and TRBJ2-7, with 7 bases aligning to TRBD1. Losses at the gene ends were 4 bases for V and 2 bases for J; bases not matched to a gene: 11. The germline V gene has CDR1 LNHDA and CDR2 SQIVND (reference sequence). This CDR3 is 16 amino acids long. The DNA for the CDR3 is TGTGCCAGTAGTACCTACCCTCTTGACAGGGCCTACGAGCAGTACTTC. It yields the protein CASSTYPLDRAYEQYF.

V is TRBV5-4 and J is TRBJ2-7, with TRBD1 matching over 10 bases. The V gene's germline CDR1 is SGHNT and CDR2 YYREEE (reference sequence). V was pared by 4 bases and J by 7 bases, with 17 bases of the junction left unmatched. The CDR3 contains 17 residues. This chain's CDR3 is CASSIAPGGTGDMEQYF. CDR3 nucleotides: TGTGCCAGCAGCATAGCCCCAGGGGGGACAGGGGATATGGAGCAGTACTTC.

The chain uses TRBV4-1 and TRBJ1-4, with unresolved D. Per germline, CDR1 MGHRA and CDR2 YSYEKL. V shed 4 bases and J shed 0 bases, with 9 bases lying between them. CDR3 length: 15 amino acids. CDR3 nucleotide sequence: TGCGCCAGCAGCCTATACAACCCAACTAATGAAAAACTGTTTTTT. Its protein is CASSLYNPTNEKLFF.

This clone was observed once. The gene calls are TRBV5-1 and TRBJ2-2; tentative D call: TRBD1 (6 bases). The CDR3 totals 15 residues. V shed 0 bases and J shed 3 bases, with 9 bases lying between them. The germline gives CDR1 SGHRS, CDR2 YFSETQ. CDR3 sequence reads: CASSLATGYTGELFF. The DNA of the CDR3 is TGCGCCAGCAGCTTGGCGACAGGATACACCGGGGAGCTGTTTTTT. Combining the CDR3 with reference TRBV5-1 and TRBJ2-2 gives the whole variable domain KAGVTQTPRYLIKTRGQQVTLSCSPISGHRSVSWYQQTPGQGLQFLFEYFSETQRNKGNFPGRFSGRQFSNSRSEMNVSTLELGDSALYLCASSLATGYTGELFFGEGSRLTVL.

The chain has TRBV6-5 and TRBJ2-7; 8 bases fit TRBD1. Looked up from germline, CDR1 is MNHEY and CDR2 is SVGAGI. The V segment lost 4 bases and the J segment 2 bases; nucleotides outside the gene matches: 7. CDR3 length: 15 residues. Here the CDR3 DNA reads TGTGCCAGCAGTTCGGACAGGGTTGGGACCTACGAGCAGTACTTC. Protein: CASSSDRVGTYEQYF.

The chain carries TRBV3-1 (or the pseudogene TRBV3-2) and TRBJ1-4; no clear D gene. V was shortened by 4 bases and J by 5 bases, with 11 bases between the two germline ends. CDR3 length: 14 residues. CDR1 and CDR2 from the germline V gene are LGHDT and YNNKEL (reference sequence). The CDR3 DNA reads as TGTGCCAGCAGCCGAGGAGGCCTGAATGAAAAACTGTTTTTT. It specifies CASSRGGLNEKLFF.

The chain carries TRBV2 and TRBJ1-6, with a tentative D call TRBD1 (5 bases). CDR1 and CDR2 (germline): SNHLY, FYNNEI. The V gene lost 3 bases and the J gene lost 7 bases, with 13 bases spanning the gap. The CDR3 has 15 amino acids. The CDR3 is CASSDGALQNSPLHF. The CDR3 DNA is TGTGCCAGCAGTGATGGGGCTCTCCAAAATTCACCCCTCCACTTT.

The chain carries TRBV10-3 and TRBJ2-7; 7 bases are a match to TRBD1. Trimming cost V 10 bases and J 6 bases; bases outside gene matches: 12. Looked up from germline, CDR1 is ENHRY and CDR2 is SYGVKD. The CDR3 consists of 13 residues. The CDR3 region is CATAETGFGEQYF. The CDR3 nucleotides read TGTGCCACCGCCGAGACAGGGTTCGGCGAGCAGTACTTC.

This clone was picked up one time. This chain joins TRBV6-1 and TRBJ2-7, with D perhaps matching TRBD2 (5 bases). CDR3 size: 14 residues. Germline values: CDR1 MNHNS, CDR2 SASEGT. Trimming removed 0 bases from V and 8 bases from J, with 14 bases in between. The CDR3 is CASSEALSGWKQYF. The CDR3 region has the DNA TGTGCCAGCAGTGAAGCGCTTTCGGGGTGGAAGCAGTACTTC.

The J gene is TRBJ2-7, the V gene TRBV11-2; 14 bases fit TRBD2. Unmatched junction bases numbered 10, after V lost 5 bases and J lost 1 base. Germline loops: CDR1 SGHAT, CDR2 FQNNGV. The length of the CDR3 is 18 residues. CDR3 amino acids: CASSPRTSGRPTSYEQYF. For the CDR3, the DNA is TGTGCCAGCAGCCCCCGGACTAGCGGGAGGCCAACTTCCTACGAGCAGTACTTC.

This clone was observed a single time. J is TRBJ1-3 and V is TRBV7-3; TRBD1 might be the D (6 bases). Germline V lookup: CDR1 SGHTA, CDR2 FQGTGA. The CDR3 is made up of 16 amino acids. Trimming took 5 bases from V and 0 from J, leaving 14 bases between them. The CDR3 sequence is CASSTRQESSGNTIYF. The CDR3 coding sequence is TGTGCCAGCAGCACCAGACAGGAGAGCTCTGGAAACACCATATATTTT.

This chain connects TRBV6-2 or TRBV6-3 to TRBJ1-3; D uncertain. From germline, CDR1 is MNHEY and CDR2 SVGEGT. This CDR3 has 15 residues. The ends were cut back, 0 bases at V and 7 bases at J, with 13 bases in the middle. The chain's CDR3 is CASSYSSTGRNTIYF. The DNA for the CDR3 is TGTGCCAGCAGTTACTCTTCGACTGGCCGGAACACCATATATTTT.

Only one count was recorded for this clone. In nucleotides, the CDR3 is TGTGCCAGCAGTTTATACAGGCCGGGGGCCAACGTCCTGACTTTC. It translates to CASSLYRPGANVLTF. The chain links TRBV28 to TRBJ2-6, with D tentatively TRBD1 (5 bases). The germline V and J ends were trimmed by 1 base and 4 bases, with 8 bases remaining between them. In germline, CDR1 is MDHEN, CDR2 SYDVKM. The length of the CDR3 is 15 residues.

The rearrangement uses TRBV28 and TRBJ2-2, with 8 bases that match TRBD1. This CDR3 has 18 residues. The germline CDR1 and CDR2 sequences are MDHEN and SYDVKM. Losses at the gene ends were 6 bases for V and 3 bases for J; bases not matched to a gene: 15. The CDR3 DNA follows: TGTGCCAGCAGCCAGGACAGGGCTCACTGGGAACACACCGGGGAGCTGTTTTTT. It codes for CASSQDRAHWEHTGELFF. The variable domain in full, completed from reference TRBV28 and TRBJ2-2, reads DVKVTQSSRYLVKRTGEKVFLECVQDMDHENMFWYRQDPGLGLRLIYFSYDVKMKEKGDIPEGYSVSREKKERFSLILESASTNQTSMYLCASSQDRAHWEHTGELFFGEGSRLTVL.

This clone appeared a few times. J is TRBJ2-1 and V is TRBV2; D ambiguous. The CDR3 loop spans 11 amino acids. The V end was cut by 6 bases, the J end by 10 bases, with 10 bases between. In germline, CDR1 is SNHLY, CDR2 FYNNEI. The DNA of the CDR3 is TGTGCCAGCAGGGGCCTTGGAGAGCAGTTCTTC. Translated: CASRGLGEQFF.